The following is a TCR beta chain sequence with its context. This entry belongs to a study of T cells in tumors after PD-1 blockade. Overall study: Daily vismodegib 150 mg continued in a subset of anti-PD-1-treated patients.

There are 14 residues in the CDR3. Trimming stripped 1 base from V and 1 base from J, with 7 bases between. The germline gives CDR1 LGHNA, CDR2 YSLEER. The data were produced by immunoSEQ multiplex PCR, yet TCRdb's version contains in-frame clones alone and is incomplete. In the table there are some 14,000 clones, roughly 70% of which are singletons. The material sequenced was tumor tissue, taken after anti-PD-1 treatment. The V gene is TRBV4-3, the J gene TRBJ1-1, with D unclear. The source is a human donor with cutaneous squamous cell carcinoma. The CDR3 DNA reads as TGCGCCAGCAGCCAAGCTACGGGGAACACTGAAGCTTTCTTT. Protein sequence: CASSQATGNTEAFF.